One and the same sample provided the 21 T cell receptor beta chains below, sequenced in a study of vaccination and CD4 T cells after COVID-19. Treatment noted: roughly 10-day PBMC culture with coronavirus spike peptide pools or control peptides (ViraFEST assay). The Oncomine TCR Beta short-read assay generated sequence data from the DNA of cultured CD4+ T cells. TCRdb redid the calling of the PCR reads with MiXCR, one entry per CDR3 protein. Counted here are about 24,000 distinct CDR3 sequences, around 60% occurring once; the ten biggest clones make up about 14%. No antigen has been identified for these receptors. Sequencing used CD4+ T cells from blood, cultured in vitro, obtained after SARS-CoV-2 vaccination. The receptors were sampled from a human donor who received a COVID-19 vaccine.

This chain connects TRBV7-2 to TRBJ1-2; D is undetermined. V lost 1 base to trimming and J lost 1 base, with 7 bases between them. The germline gives CDR1 SGHTA, CDR2 FQGNSA. This CDR3 spans 14 amino acids. This chain's CDR3 is CASSLGRYNYGYTF. The CDR3 DNA reads TGTGCCAGCAGCTTAGGCAGGTATAACTATGGCTACACCTTC.

The gene calls are TRBV6-4 and TRBJ2-3; 8 bases fit TRBD2. CDR3 length: 15 residues. V shed 0 bases and J 7 bases; nucleotides not matched to a gene: 6. CDR1 MRHNA and CDR2 SNTAGT come from the germline V gene. CDR3: CASSDSSGLGYTQYF. CDR3 sequence (DNA): TGTGCCAGCAGTGACTCGTCGGGACTAGGATATACGCAGTATTTT.

The chain couples TRBV19 to TRBJ1-3; possible D gene TRBD1, 6 bases. The germline V gene encodes CDR1 LNHDA and CDR2 SQIVND (reference sequence). V was pared by 7 bases and J by 0 bases, with 19 bases between. This CDR3 is 17 amino acids long. The CDR3 DNA follows: TGTGCCAGTAACCCTGGAGACAGGCCTCCCTCTGGAAACACCATATATTTT. Translation gives CASNPGDRPPSGNTIYF.

The chain recombines TRBV20-1 with TRBJ1-1; D perhaps matches TRBD1 (5 bases). The CDR3 is 14 residues long. With 6 bases removed from V and 3 bases from J, the gap between germline ends came to 17 bases. Germline loops: CDR1 DFQATT, CDR2 SNEGSKA (reference sequence). The CDR3 loop reads CSARQSPEDTEAFF. In DNA form, the CDR3 reads TGCAGTGCCCGACAGTCCCCAGAGGACACTGAAGCTTTCTTT.

V gene TRBV30 combines with J gene TRBJ1-1, with D maybe TRBD1 (6 bases). The CDR3 consists of 13 residues. Trimming stripped 1 base from V and 4 bases from J, with 10 bases between. The germline CDR1 and CDR2 sequences are GTSNPN and SVGIG (reference sequence). For the CDR3, the DNA is TGTGCCTGGAGTGCAGGGGAAAGCACTGAAGCTTTCTTT. This codes for CAWSAGESTEAFF.

The V and J genes are TRBV5-8 and TRBJ1-5, with 7 positions matching TRBD1. J gave up 0 bases and V 4 bases, and 4 bases lay outside the gene matches. CDR1 is SGHTS and CDR2 is YDEGEE in the germline V gene. This CDR3 is built from 15 residues. Written as DNA, the CDR3 is TGTGCCAGCAGCCCGGGACAGTATAGCAATCAGCCCCAGCATTTT. It is translated as CASSPGQYSNQPQHF.

The CDR3 DNA is TGTGCCAGCAGTCAACGACAGGACCACTATGGCTACACCTTC. It is translated as CASSQRQDHYGYTF. The chain joins TRBV6-1 to TRBJ1-2; TRBD1 is a possible D gene (6 bases). V lost 5 bases and J 3 bases, leaving 13 bases between the germline ends. Germline V gene lookup returns CDR1 MNHNS and CDR2 SASEGT. This CDR3 contains 14 residues.

This chain links TRBV30 with TRBJ1-2; possible D gene TRBD1, 5 bases. Germline CDR1 is GTSNPN and CDR2 is SVGIG (reference sequence). This CDR3 has 13 amino acids. Trimming left V 3 bases short and J 0 bases short, with 8 bases between. CDR3 bases: TGTGCCTGGAGGGGGGAGCCTAACTATGGCTACACCTTC. Amino acid sequence: CAWRGEPNYGYTF.

The chain uses TRBV7-9 and TRBJ1-3; D unresolved. The CDR3 has 12 residues. CDR1 is SEHNR and CDR2 is FQNEAQ in the germline V gene (reference sequence). V was trimmed by 1 base and J by 6 bases, leaving 4 bases between them. The CDR3 DNA follows: TGTGCCAGCAGCTTAGGTCAAAACACCATATATTTT. Encoded protein: CASSLGQNTIYF.

In its sample, this clonotype was seen a few times. The CDR3 region is CASSEYGRNYGYTF. CDR3 DNA sequence: TGTGCCAGCAGTGAATACGGACGGAACTATGGCTACACCTTC. The rearrangement uses TRBV25-1 and TRBJ1-2; no clear D gene. The CDR3 runs 14 residues. V was trimmed by 0 bases and J by 2 bases, leaving 7 bases between them. Germline V lookup: CDR1 MGHDK, CDR2 SYGVNS.

V and J are TRBV24-1 and TRBJ2-7; D is uncertain. The V and J ends lost 6 bases and 1 base respectively, with 9 bases between them. CDR3 length: 13 amino acids. Germline CDR1 reads KGHDR; CDR2 reads SFDVKD. The CDR3 loop is CATSIIRSYEQYF. The CDR3 DNA sequence: TGTGCCACCAGTATCATACGTTCCTACGAGCAGTACTTC.

This chain links TRBV6-1 with TRBJ2-5; the D gene is possibly TRBD2 (7 bases). The CDR3 is 14 residues long. V was cut by 3 bases and J by 5 bases, with 13 bases left in between. Germline V gene sequence: CDR1 MNHNS, CDR2 SASEGT. For the CDR3, the DNA is TGTGCCAGCAGTGACGGGGGGCGATGGGAGACCCAGTACTTC. Protein product: CASSDGGRWETQYF.

The chain is built from TRBV5-1 and TRBJ2-1; 12 positions match TRBD2. Per germline, CDR1 SGHRS and CDR2 YFSETQ. With V trimmed by 2 bases and J by 9 bases, 12 bases remained unmatched. There are 17 residues in the CDR3. The CDR3 nucleotides read TGCGCCAGCAGCTTAGGCGCTAGCGGGGGGGGTAACGGTGAGCAGTTCTTC. This codes for CASSLGASGGGNGEQFF. The full variable domain, completed using reference TRBV5-1 and TRBJ2-1, is KAGVTQTPRYLIKTRGQQVTLSCSPISGHRSVSWYQQTPGQGLQFLFEYFSETQRNKGNFPGRFSGRQFSNSRSEMNVSTLELGDSALYLCASSLGASGGGNGEQFFGPGTRLTVL.

CDR3 region: CSATTDMTRGETQYF. The CDR3 region has the DNA TGCAGTGCTACCACCGACATGACAAGAGGAGAGACCCAGTACTTC. The genes are TRBV20-1 and TRBJ2-5; no clear D. This CDR3 is built from 15 residues. Trimming left V 4 bases short and J 4 bases short, with 19 bases between. In germline, CDR1 is DFQATT, CDR2 SNEGSKA (reference sequence).

The chain couples TRBV6-2 or TRBV6-3 to TRBJ2-1; 7 positions match TRBD2. This CDR3 is built from 19 residues. The V and J ends lost 6 bases and 6 bases, in that order; junction bases with no gene match: 23. In germline, CDR1 is MNHEY, CDR2 SVGEGT. The CDR3 bases are TGTGCCAGCAGACCCCACAGACTAGCCGCCACGAACATGGGCAATGAGCAGTTCTTC. Its translation is CASRPHRLAATNMGNEQFF.

The chain combines TRBV30 with TRBJ1-1, with a tentative D call TRBD1 (6 bases). Per the germline V gene, CDR1 is GTSNPN and CDR2 is SVGIG (reference sequence). There are 12 residues in the CDR3. Trimming stripped 5 bases from V and 4 bases from J, with 11 bases between. The CDR3 sequence is CAWGDTVTEAFF. The CDR3, as DNA: TGTGCCTGGGGGGACACTGTCACTGAAGCTTTCTTT.

The chain couples TRBV10-1 to TRBJ1-1; no clear D gene. Trimming removed 0 bases at V and 6 bases at J, with 8 bases between. Germline V gene lookup returns CDR1 WNHNN and CDR2 SYGVQD (reference sequence). The length of the CDR3 is 13 residues. The CDR3 is CASSESFRPEAFF. Here the CDR3 DNA reads TGCGCCAGCAGTGAGTCGTTTCGGCCTGAAGCTTTCTTT.

This chain connects TRBV7-8 to TRBJ1-6; D not certain. Trimming left V 4 bases short and J 5 bases short, with 15 bases between. In germline, CDR1 is SGHVS, CDR2 FQNEAQ. The length of the CDR3 is 16 residues. The CDR3 reads CASSSQTGTNNSPLHF. As DNA, the CDR3 is TGTGCCAGCAGCTCCCAGACCGGAACCAATAATTCACCCCTCCACTTT.

In DNA form, the CDR3 reads TGTGCCAGCAGTCGGACAGGGCTTAGGAGCTCCTATAATTCACCCCTCCACTTT. This codes for CASSRTGLRSSYNSPLHF. The rearrangement links TRBV12-3 or TRBV12-4 to TRBJ1-6; 8 bases align to TRBD1. This CDR3 region has 18 residues. Trimming took 5 bases from V and 0 from J; bases not matched to a gene: 9.

This clonotype occurred a few times. This chain joins TRBV11-2 and TRBJ2-7; tentatively, D is TRBD2 (5 bases). This CDR3 region has 12 residues. V was shortened by 4 bases and J by 4 bases, with 8 bases between the two germline ends. Germline V lookup: CDR1 SGHAT, CDR2 FQNNGV. Here the CDR3 DNA reads TGTGCCAGCAGCTCAGGACTTTACGAGCAGTACTTC. Its protein is CASSSGLYEQYF. The whole variable domain, filled in from reference TRBV11-2 and TRBJ2-7, reads EAGVAQSPRYKIIEKRQSVAFWCNPISGHATLYWYQQILGQGPKLLIQFQNNGVVDDSQLPKDRFSAERLKGVDSTLKIQPAKLEDSAVYLCASSSGLYEQYFGPGTRLTVT.

The gene calls are TRBV20-1 and TRBJ2-3; TRBD2 is a possible D gene (5 bases). The CDR3 has 13 amino acids. V dropped 6 bases and J dropped 6 bases, with 16 bases sitting between them. Germline lookup yields CDR1 DFQATT and CDR2 SNEGSKA (reference sequence). CDR3 coding DNA: TGCAGTGCCGAGGACGGAGGTATGGATACGCAGTATTTT. Its translation is CSAEDGGMDTQYF.